This record looks at one T cell receptor (beta chain) sequence and its context. Its antigen is as yet unknown. Fresh 10 ml peripheral blood yielded PBMCs. The sample comes from a study of T cells in Graves' hyperthyroidism and ophthalmopathy. Study in general: Initial diagnosis, before any treatment, was when peripheral blood was collected.

The investigators amplified TCR beta CDR3 regions from RNA transcripts. The HTBI primer set served for first-round RT-PCR of the TCR CDR3. TCRdb independently ran MiXCR on the multiplex PCR reads; one entry per CDR3 protein. The table has about 520,000 distinct CDR3 sequences, around 21% seen once. General study findings and limits: The authors' 13 V-J model separated ophthalmopathy from stable hyperthyroidism.

CDR1 SGHVS and CDR2 FQNEAQ come from the germline V gene. The ends were cut back, 0 bases at V and 0 bases at J, with 9 bases in the middle. The CDR3 covers 16 residues. The specimen sequenced was blood. The V call is TRBV7-8, the J call TRBJ1-3, with a possible D match to TRBD1 (6 bases). The sequence was collected from a man between 18 and 29 years old with Graves' hyperthyroidism. As DNA, the CDR3 is TGTGCCAGCAGCTTAGCGACAGGCAGCTCTGGAAACACCATATATTTT. It yields the protein CASSLATGSSGNTIYF. The full variable domain, completed using reference TRBV7-8 and TRBJ1-3, is GAGVSQSPRYKVAKRGQDVALRCDPISGHVSLFWYQQALGQGPEFLTYFQNEAQLDKSGLPSDRFFAERPEGSVSTLKIQRTQQEDSAVYLCASSLATGSSGNTIYFGEGSWLTVV.